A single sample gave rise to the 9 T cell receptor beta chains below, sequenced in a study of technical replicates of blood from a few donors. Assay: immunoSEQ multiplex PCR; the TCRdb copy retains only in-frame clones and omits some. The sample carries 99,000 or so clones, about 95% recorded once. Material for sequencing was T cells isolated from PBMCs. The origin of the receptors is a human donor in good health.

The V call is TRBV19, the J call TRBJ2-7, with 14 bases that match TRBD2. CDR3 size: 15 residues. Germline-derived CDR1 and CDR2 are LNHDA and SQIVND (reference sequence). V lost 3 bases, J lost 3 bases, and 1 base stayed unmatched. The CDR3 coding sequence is TGTGCCAGTAGTATCGGGACTAGCGGGAGCTACGAGCAGTACTTC. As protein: CASSIGTSGSYEQYF.

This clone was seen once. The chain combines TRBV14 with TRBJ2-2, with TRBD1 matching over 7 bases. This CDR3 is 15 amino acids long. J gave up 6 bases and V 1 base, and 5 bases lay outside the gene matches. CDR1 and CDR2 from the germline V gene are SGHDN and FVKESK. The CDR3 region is CASSQGTTGAGELFF. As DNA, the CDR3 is TGTGCCAGCAGCCAAGGAACTACAGGGGCCGGGGAGCTGTTTTTT.

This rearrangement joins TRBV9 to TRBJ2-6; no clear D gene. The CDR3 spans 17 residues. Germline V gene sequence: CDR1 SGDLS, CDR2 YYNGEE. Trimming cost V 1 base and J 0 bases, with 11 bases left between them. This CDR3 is CASSVSDLSSGANVLTF. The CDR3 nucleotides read TGTGCCAGCAGCGTATCCGATCTCAGCTCTGGGGCCAACGTCCTGACTTTC.

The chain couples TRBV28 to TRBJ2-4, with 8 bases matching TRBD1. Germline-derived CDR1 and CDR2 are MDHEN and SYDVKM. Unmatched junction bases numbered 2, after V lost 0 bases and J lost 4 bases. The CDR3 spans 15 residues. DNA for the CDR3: TGTGCCAGCAGTTTATGGGGGACAGGAAAAAACATTCAGTACTTC. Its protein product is CASSLWGTGKNIQYF. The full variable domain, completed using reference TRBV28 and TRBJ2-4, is DVKVTQSSRYLVKRTGEKVFLECVQDMDHENMFWYRQDPGLGLRLIYFSYDVKMKEKGDIPEGYSVSREKKERFSLILESASTNQTSMYLCASSLWGTGKNIQYFGAGTRLSVL.

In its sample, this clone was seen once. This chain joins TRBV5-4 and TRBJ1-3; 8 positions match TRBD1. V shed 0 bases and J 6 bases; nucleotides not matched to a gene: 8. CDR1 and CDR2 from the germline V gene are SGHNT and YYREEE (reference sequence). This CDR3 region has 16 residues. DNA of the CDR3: TGTGCCAGCAGCTTGGGTGGACAGGGTTCCGTAAACACCATATATTTT. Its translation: CASSLGGQGSVNTIYF.

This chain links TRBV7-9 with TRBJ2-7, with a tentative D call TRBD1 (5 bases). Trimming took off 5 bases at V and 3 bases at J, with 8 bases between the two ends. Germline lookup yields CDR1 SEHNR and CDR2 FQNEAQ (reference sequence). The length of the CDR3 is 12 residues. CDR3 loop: CASSPGFYEQYF. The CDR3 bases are TGTGCCAGCAGCCCAGGGTTCTACGAGCAGTACTTC.

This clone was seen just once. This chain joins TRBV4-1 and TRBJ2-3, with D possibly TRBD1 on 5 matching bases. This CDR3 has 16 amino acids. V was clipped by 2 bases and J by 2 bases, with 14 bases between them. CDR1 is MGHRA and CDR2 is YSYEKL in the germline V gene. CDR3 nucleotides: TGCGCCAGCAGCCAAAAAGTGACAGTTAACACAGATACGCAGTATTTT. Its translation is CASSQKVTVNTDTQYF.

The CDR3 protein is CASRLLAGGRGETQYF. The CDR3 DNA sequence: TGTGCCAGCAGGCTACTAGCGGGGGGACGTGGGGAGACCCAGTACTTC. The chain links TRBV7-9 to TRBJ2-5; 12 nucleotides align to TRBD2. J gave up 5 bases and V 6 bases, and 10 bases lay outside the gene matches. Germline V gives CDR1 SEHNR, CDR2 FQNEAQ (reference sequence). The CDR3 totals 16 residues.

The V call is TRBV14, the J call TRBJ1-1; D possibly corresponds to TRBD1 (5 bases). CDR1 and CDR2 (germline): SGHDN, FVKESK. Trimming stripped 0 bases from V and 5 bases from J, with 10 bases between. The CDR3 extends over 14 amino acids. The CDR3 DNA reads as TGTGCCAGCAGCCAAGATCGGGGGGGGACTGAAGCTTTCTTT. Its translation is CASSQDRGGTEAFF.